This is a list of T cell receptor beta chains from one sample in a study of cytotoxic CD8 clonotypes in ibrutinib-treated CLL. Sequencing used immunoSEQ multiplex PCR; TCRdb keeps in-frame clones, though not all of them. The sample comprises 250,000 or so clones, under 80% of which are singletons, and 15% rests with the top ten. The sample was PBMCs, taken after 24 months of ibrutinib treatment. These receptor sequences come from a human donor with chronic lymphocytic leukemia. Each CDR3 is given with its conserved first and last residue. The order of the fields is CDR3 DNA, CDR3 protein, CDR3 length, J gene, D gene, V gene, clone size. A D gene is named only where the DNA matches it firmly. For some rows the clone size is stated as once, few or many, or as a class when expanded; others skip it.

cdr3_nt: TGTGCCAGCAGGGGGCGGGATAAGTCCTACGAGCAGTACTTC
cdr3_aa: CASRGRDKSYEQYF
cdr3_length: 14
j_call: TRBJ2-7
d_call: NA
v_call: TRBV6-4
clone_size: NA

cdr3_nt: TGTGCCAGCAGTGATGTTTGGGGGAACACTGAAGCTTTCTTT
cdr3_aa: CASSDVWGNTEAFF
cdr3_length: 14
j_call: TRBJ1-1
d_call: NA
v_call: TRBV25-1
clone_size: NA

cdr3_nt: TGTGCCAGCAGTTTACTCCAGTTGAGCTCCTACAATGAGCAGTTCTTC
cdr3_aa: CASSLLQLSSYNEQFF
cdr3_length: 16
j_call: TRBJ2-1
d_call: NA
v_call: TRBV28
clone_size: NA

cdr3_nt: TGTGCCTGTTTGGGGTATGGCACAGATACGCAGTATTTT
cdr3_aa: CACLGYGTDTQYF
cdr3_length: 13
j_call: TRBJ2-3
d_call: NA
v_call: TRBV30
clone_size: NA

cdr3_nt: TGTGCCAGCATGGCAGCGAACACCGGGGAGCTGTTTTTT
cdr3_aa: CASMAANTGELFF
cdr3_length: 13
j_call: TRBJ2-2
d_call: NA
v_call: TRBV11-2
clone_size: NA

cdr3_nt: TGTGCCAGCAGCGTGGGTAGCACAGATACGCAGTATTTT
cdr3_aa: CASSVGSTDTQYF
cdr3_length: 13
j_call: TRBJ2-3
d_call: NA
v_call: TRBV6-5
clone_size: NA

cdr3_nt: TGCGCCAGCAGCTTGCTAGCGGAGTACACCGGGGAGCTGTTTTTT
cdr3_aa: CASSLLAEYTGELFF
cdr3_length: 15
j_call: TRBJ2-2
d_call: TRBD2
v_call: TRBV5-1
clone_size: NA

cdr3_nt: TGTGCCAGCAGTGAACGTGGACAGAACTATGGCTACACCTTC
cdr3_aa: CASSERGQNYGYTF
cdr3_length: 14
j_call: TRBJ1-2
d_call: NA
v_call: TRBV2
clone_size: few

cdr3_nt: TGTGCCAGCAGTTTATCTGTCGGGGGCTCCTACGAGCAGTACTTC
cdr3_aa: CASSLSVGGSYEQYF
cdr3_length: 15
j_call: TRBJ2-7
d_call: NA
v_call: TRBV27
clone_size: NA

cdr3_nt: TGTGCCAGCAGTTCGGCGGGGGTCAATCAGCCCCAGCATTTT
cdr3_aa: CASSSAGVNQPQHF
cdr3_length: 14
j_call: TRBJ1-5
d_call: NA
v_call: TRBV27
clone_size: NA

cdr3_nt: TGTGCCAGCAAGGGCGGGCCCTACGAGCAGTACTTC
cdr3_aa: CASKGGPYEQYF
cdr3_length: 12
j_call: TRBJ2-7
d_call: NA
v_call: TRBV2
clone_size: NA

cdr3_nt: TGTGCCAGCAGCGTAGGATCCCAGGGAGCTCTCTATGGCTACACCTTC
cdr3_aa: CASSVGSQGALYGYTF
cdr3_length: 16
j_call: TRBJ1-2
d_call: NA
v_call: TRBV9
clone_size: NA

cdr3_nt: TGTGCCTGGACGCCCGGTGTGGAAGAGACCCAGTACTTC
cdr3_aa: CAWTPGVEETQYF
cdr3_length: 13
j_call: TRBJ2-5
d_call: NA
v_call: TRBV30
clone_size: NA

cdr3_nt: TGCAGCGTTTTCTACATCGGGCGGGAGGGCCCAGATACGCAGTATTTT
cdr3_aa: CSVFYIGREGPDTQYF
cdr3_length: 16
j_call: TRBJ2-3
d_call: TRBD2
v_call: TRBV29-1
clone_size: NA

cdr3_nt: TGTGCCAGCAGCTTAGGGCTTAGCTCCTACGAGCAGTACTTC
cdr3_aa: CASSLGLSSYEQYF
cdr3_length: 14
j_call: TRBJ2-7
d_call: NA
v_call: TRBV13
clone_size: NA

cdr3_nt: TGTGCCAGCGAGAGGATCGGGACTGAAGAGACCCAGTACTTC
cdr3_aa: CASERIGTEETQYF
cdr3_length: 14
j_call: TRBJ2-5
d_call: NA
v_call: TRBV28
clone_size: NA

cdr3_nt: TGTGCCAGCAGTCCGGCGGACGTTGTTGGCTACACCTTC
cdr3_aa: CASSPADVVGYTF
cdr3_length: 13
j_call: TRBJ1-2
d_call: NA
v_call: TRBV27
clone_size: NA

cdr3_nt: TGTGCCAGCAGTGAAACAAGCTCTGGGGCCAACGTCCTGACTTTC
cdr3_aa: CASSETSSGANVLTF
cdr3_length: 15
j_call: TRBJ2-6
d_call: NA
v_call: TRBV2
clone_size: NA

cdr3_nt: TGCAGCGTTGCAGTAGCGGGAGTCTCCTACGAGCAGTACTTC
cdr3_aa: CSVAVAGVSYEQYF
cdr3_length: 14
j_call: TRBJ2-7
d_call: TRBD2
v_call: TRBV29-1
clone_size: NA

cdr3_nt: TGTGCCAGCAGTCCGACCCCAAGCTACGAGCAGTACTTC
cdr3_aa: CASSPTPSYEQYF
cdr3_length: 13
j_call: TRBJ2-7
d_call: NA
v_call: TRBV28
clone_size: NA

cdr3_nt: TGTGCCAGCAGCTTTATACGAAACAGGGGAAAGCCCGGGGCCAACGTCCTGACTTTC
cdr3_aa: CASSFIRNRGKPGANVLTF
cdr3_length: 19
j_call: TRBJ2-6
d_call: TRBD1
v_call: TRBV7-3
clone_size: NA

cdr3_nt: TGTGCCAGCAGTTTTAGTGGAGATTACAATGAGCAGTTCTTC
cdr3_aa: CASSFSGDYNEQFF
cdr3_length: 14
j_call: TRBJ2-1
d_call: NA
v_call: TRBV27
clone_size: NA

cdr3_nt: TGTGCCAGCAGCTTGAAAAGCTCTAACTCCTACGAGCAGTACTTC
cdr3_aa: CASSLKSSNSYEQYF
cdr3_length: 15
j_call: TRBJ2-7
d_call: NA
v_call: TRBV5-4
clone_size: few

cdr3_nt: TGTGCCAGCGGCCCACCCGACAGGCCACCGCAGAACACTGAAGCTTTCTTT
cdr3_aa: CASGPPDRPPQNTEAFF
cdr3_length: 17
j_call: TRBJ1-1
d_call: NA
v_call: TRBV19
clone_size: NA

cdr3_nt: TGTGCCATCCGAAGTCGGGGGACAGGGGGCGAGAGCTGGGAGCTGTTTTTT
cdr3_aa: CAIRSRGTGGESWELFF
cdr3_length: 17
j_call: TRBJ2-2
d_call: NA
v_call: TRBV21-1
clone_size: NA

cdr3_nt: TGTGCCAGCAGCCTAGGGACAGCCCAGCCCCAGCATTTT
cdr3_aa: CASSLGTAQPQHF
cdr3_length: 13
j_call: TRBJ1-5
d_call: TRBD1
v_call: TRBV6-5
clone_size: few

cdr3_nt: TGTGCCAGCCGTCGCCGGAACACCGGGGAGCTGTTTTTT
cdr3_aa: CASRRRNTGELFF
cdr3_length: 13
j_call: TRBJ2-2
d_call: NA
v_call: TRBV7-9
clone_size: NA

cdr3_nt: TGTGCCAGCAGTTTAGATCACAGCCAGGGGGGCTACACCTTC
cdr3_aa: CASSLDHSQGGYTF
cdr3_length: 14
j_call: TRBJ1-2
d_call: NA
v_call: TRBV28
clone_size: NA

cdr3_nt: TGTGCCAGCAGCACGGGACTCAAGGAGCCCCAGCATTTT
cdr3_aa: CASSTGLKEPQHF
cdr3_length: 13
j_call: TRBJ1-5
d_call: NA
v_call: TRBV7-2
clone_size: NA

cdr3_nt: TGTGCCAGCAGCTCCGACAGGGAGGATTATGGCTACACCTTC
cdr3_aa: CASSSDREDYGYTF
cdr3_length: 14
j_call: TRBJ1-2
d_call: TRBD1
v_call: TRBV6-5
clone_size: NA

cdr3_nt: TGTGCCAGCAGTCAGATGAACACTGAAGCTTTCTTT
cdr3_aa: CASSQMNTEAFF
cdr3_length: 12
j_call: TRBJ1-1
d_call: NA
v_call: TRBV9
clone_size: NA

cdr3_nt: TGTGCCAGCAGCTTACGCAGGGATTCAAGCTCCTATAATTCACCCCTCCACTTT
cdr3_aa: CASSLRRDSSSYNSPLHF
cdr3_length: 18
j_call: TRBJ1-6
d_call: NA
v_call: TRBV7-3
clone_size: NA

cdr3_nt: TGTGCCAGCAGCCGCCAGCCCGGGACAGCTACCTACGAGCAGTACTTC
cdr3_aa: CASSRQPGTATYEQYF
cdr3_length: 16
j_call: TRBJ2-7
d_call: TRBD1
v_call: TRBV11-2
clone_size: NA

cdr3_nt: TGTGCCAGTAGTAGCGTGGGAGGGCTCTACGAGCAGTACTTC
cdr3_aa: CASSSVGGLYEQYF
cdr3_length: 14
j_call: TRBJ2-7
d_call: TRBD2
v_call: TRBV19
clone_size: NA

cdr3_nt: TGTGCCAGCAGCCAAGGTGGTAGCGGGATCGTCGGGGAGCTGTTTTTT
cdr3_aa: CASSQGGSGIVGELFF
cdr3_length: 16
j_call: TRBJ2-2
d_call: TRBD2
v_call: TRBV4-2
clone_size: NA